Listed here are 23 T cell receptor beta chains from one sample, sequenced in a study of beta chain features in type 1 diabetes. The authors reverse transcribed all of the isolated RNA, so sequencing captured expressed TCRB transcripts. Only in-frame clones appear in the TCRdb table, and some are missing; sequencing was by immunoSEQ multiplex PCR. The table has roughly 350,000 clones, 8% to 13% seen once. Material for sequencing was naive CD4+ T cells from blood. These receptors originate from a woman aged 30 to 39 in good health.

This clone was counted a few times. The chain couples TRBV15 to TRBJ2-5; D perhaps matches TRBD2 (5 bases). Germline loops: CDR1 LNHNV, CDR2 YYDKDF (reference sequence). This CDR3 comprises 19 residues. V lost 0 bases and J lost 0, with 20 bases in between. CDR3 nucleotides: TGTGCCACCAGCAGAGAAAAATTCCTCGTCGGAGCGGACCAAGAGACCCAGTACTTC. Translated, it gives CATSREKFLVGADQETQYF. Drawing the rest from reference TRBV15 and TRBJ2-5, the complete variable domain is DAMVIQNPRYQVTQFGKPVTLSCSQTLNHNVMYWYQQKSSQAPKLLFHYYDKDFNNEADTPDNFQSRRPNTSFCFLDIRSPGLGDTAMYLCATSREKFLVGADQETQYFGPGTRLLVL.

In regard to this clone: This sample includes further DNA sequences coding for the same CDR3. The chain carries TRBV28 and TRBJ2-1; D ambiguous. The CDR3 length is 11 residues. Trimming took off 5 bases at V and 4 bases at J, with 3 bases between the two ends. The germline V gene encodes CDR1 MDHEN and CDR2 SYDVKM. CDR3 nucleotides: TGTGCCAGCAGTCTGTACAATGAGCAGTTCTTC. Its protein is CASSLYNEQFF.

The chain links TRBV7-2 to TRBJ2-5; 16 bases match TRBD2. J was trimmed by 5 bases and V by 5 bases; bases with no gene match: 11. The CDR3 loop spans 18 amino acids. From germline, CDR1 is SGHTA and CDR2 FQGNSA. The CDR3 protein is CASSPEGLAGGGSETQYF. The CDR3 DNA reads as TGTGCCAGCAGCCCGGAGGGACTAGCGGGAGGGGGCTCTGAGACCCAGTACTTC. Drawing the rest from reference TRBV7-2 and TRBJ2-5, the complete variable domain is GAGVSQSPSNKVTEKGKDVELRCDPISGHTALYWYRQSLGQGLEFLIYFQGNSAPDKSGLPSDRFSAERTGGSVSTLTIQRTQQEDSAVYLCASSPEGLAGGGSETQYFGPGTRLLVL.

The CDR3 reads CASSLDSSGRSGRLNEQFF. The CDR3, as DNA: TGTGCCAGCAGCTTAGATTCTAGCGGGAGGTCCGGGAGGCTCAATGAGCAGTTCTTC. V gene TRBV7-9 combines with J gene TRBJ2-1; 11 positions agree with TRBD2. Trimming at V came to 1 base and at J to 6 bases, leaving 14 bases not matched to a gene. CDR3 length: 19 residues. Germline CDR1 SEHNR, CDR2 FQNEAQ (reference sequence).

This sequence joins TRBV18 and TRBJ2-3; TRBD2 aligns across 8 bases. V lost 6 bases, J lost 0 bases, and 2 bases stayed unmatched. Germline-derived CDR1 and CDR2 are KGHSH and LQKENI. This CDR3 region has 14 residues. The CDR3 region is CASSKRESTDTQYF. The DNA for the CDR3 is TGTGCCAGCTCCAAGCGGGAGAGCACAGATACGCAGTATTTT.

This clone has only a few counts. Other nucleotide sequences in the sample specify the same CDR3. The CDR3 sequence is CASSPGAGVYNEQFF. CDR3 nucleotides: TGTGCCAGCTCACCGGGGGCAGGAGTTTACAATGAGCAGTTCTTC. The chain joins TRBV18 to TRBJ2-1, with D tentatively TRBD1 (6 bases). The V end lost 3 bases, the J end lost 4 bases, and 13 bases lay between the germline ends. This CDR3 spans 15 amino acids. Germline V gene lookup returns CDR1 KGHSH and CDR2 LQKENI.

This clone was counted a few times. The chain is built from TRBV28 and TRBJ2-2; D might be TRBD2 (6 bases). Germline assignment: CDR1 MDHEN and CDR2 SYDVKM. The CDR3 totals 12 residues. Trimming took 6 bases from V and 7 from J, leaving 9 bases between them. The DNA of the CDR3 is TGTGCCAGCAGCTCGGGGGTCGGGGAGCTGTTTTTT. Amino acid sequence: CASSSGVGELFF.

The DNA for the CDR3 is TGTGCCAGCAGTTCGGCGGGCACAGATACGCAGTATTTT. Amino acids: CASSSAGTDTQYF. The chain links TRBV7-6 to TRBJ2-3; the D is unclear. Germline values: CDR1 SGHVS, CDR2 FNYEAQ. Trimming left V 6 bases short and J 1 base short, with 8 bases between. The CDR3 totals 13 residues.

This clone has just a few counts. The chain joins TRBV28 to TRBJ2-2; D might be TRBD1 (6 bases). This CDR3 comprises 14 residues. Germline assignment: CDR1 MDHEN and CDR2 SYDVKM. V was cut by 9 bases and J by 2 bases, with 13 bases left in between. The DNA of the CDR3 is TGTGCCAGTTTCGAAGGGGGAAACACCGGGGAGCTGTTTTTT. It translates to CASFEGGNTGELFF.

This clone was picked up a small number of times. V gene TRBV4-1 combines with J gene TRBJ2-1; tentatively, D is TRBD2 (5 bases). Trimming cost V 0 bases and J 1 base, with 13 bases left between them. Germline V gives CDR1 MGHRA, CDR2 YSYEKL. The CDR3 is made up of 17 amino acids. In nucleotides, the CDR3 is TGCGCCAGCAGCCAAGAGGTCGGGGAGTCATCCTACAATGAGCAGTTCTTC. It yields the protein CASSQEVGESSYNEQFF.

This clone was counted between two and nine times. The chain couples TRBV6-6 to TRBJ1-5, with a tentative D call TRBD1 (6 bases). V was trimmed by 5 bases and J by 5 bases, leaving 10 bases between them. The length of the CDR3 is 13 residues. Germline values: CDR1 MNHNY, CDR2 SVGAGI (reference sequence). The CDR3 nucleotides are TGTGCCAGCAGTCGAGGGGGGGATCAGCCCCAGCATTTT. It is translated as CASSRGGDQPQHF.

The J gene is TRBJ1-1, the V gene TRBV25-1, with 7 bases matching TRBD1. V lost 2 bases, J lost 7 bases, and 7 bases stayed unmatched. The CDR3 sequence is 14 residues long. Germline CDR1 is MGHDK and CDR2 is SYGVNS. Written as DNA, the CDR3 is TGTGCCAGCAGTGAAATGGAGGGGGCTAGTGAAGCTTTCTTT. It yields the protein CASSEMEGASEAFF.

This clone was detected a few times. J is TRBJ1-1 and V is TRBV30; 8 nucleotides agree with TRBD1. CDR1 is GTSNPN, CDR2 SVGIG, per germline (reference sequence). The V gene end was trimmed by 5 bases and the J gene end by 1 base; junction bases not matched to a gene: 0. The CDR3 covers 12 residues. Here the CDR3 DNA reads TGTGCCTGGGGGACAGGGAACACTGAAGCTTTCTTT. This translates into CAWGTGNTEAFF.

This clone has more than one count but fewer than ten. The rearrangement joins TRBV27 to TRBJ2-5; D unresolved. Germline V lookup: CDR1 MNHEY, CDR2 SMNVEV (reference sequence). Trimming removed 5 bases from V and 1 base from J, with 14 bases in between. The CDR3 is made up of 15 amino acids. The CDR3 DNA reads TGTGCCAGCAGTCACGCTTGGGCCATCCAAGAGACCCAGTACTTC. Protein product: CASSHAWAIQETQYF.

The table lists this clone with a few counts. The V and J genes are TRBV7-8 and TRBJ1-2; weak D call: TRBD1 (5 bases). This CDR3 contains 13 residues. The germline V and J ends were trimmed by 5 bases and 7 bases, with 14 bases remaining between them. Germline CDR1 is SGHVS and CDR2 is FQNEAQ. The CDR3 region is CASSGRDFGGYTF. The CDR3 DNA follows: TGTGCCAGCAGCGGCCGGGACTTCGGTGGCTACACCTTC.

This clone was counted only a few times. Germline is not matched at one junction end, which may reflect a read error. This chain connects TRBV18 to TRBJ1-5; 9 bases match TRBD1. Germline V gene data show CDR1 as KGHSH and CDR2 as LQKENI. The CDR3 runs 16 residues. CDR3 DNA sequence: TGTGCCAGCTCATCACCGGGACAGGGCGAAAATCAGCCCCAGCATTTT. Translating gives CASSSPGQGENQPQHF.

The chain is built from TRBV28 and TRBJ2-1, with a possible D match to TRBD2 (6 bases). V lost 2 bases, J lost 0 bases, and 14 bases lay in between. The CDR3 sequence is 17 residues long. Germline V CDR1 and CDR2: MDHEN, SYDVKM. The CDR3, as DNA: TGTGCCAGCAGTTTACAAGATTGGCGGGACTCCTACAATGAGCAGTTCTTC. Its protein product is CASSLQDWRDSYNEQFF.

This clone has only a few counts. The CDR3, as DNA: TGTGCCAGCAGCCTGACAGGGGTCGGCGAGCAGTACTTC. Translated, it gives CASSLTGVGEQYF. The rearrangement joins TRBV7-9 to TRBJ2-7; 8 nucleotides match TRBD1. The ends lost 5 bases at V and 6 bases at J; junction bases unmatched: 6. This CDR3 is 13 amino acids long. Per germline, CDR1 SEHNR and CDR2 FQNEAQ (reference sequence).

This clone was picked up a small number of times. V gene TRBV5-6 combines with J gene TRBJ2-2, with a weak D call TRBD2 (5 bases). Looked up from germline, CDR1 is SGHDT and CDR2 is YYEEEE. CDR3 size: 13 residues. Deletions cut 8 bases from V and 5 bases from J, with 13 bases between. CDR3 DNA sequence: TGTGCCAGTCCGGAGGAGGCTACCGGGGAGCTGTTTTTT. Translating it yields CASPEEATGELFF.

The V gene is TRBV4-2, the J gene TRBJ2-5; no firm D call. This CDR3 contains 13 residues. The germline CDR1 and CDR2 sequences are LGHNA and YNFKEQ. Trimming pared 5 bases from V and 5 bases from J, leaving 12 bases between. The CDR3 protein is CASSLFGSETQYF. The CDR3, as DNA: TGTGCCAGCAGCTTGTTTGGCTCCGAGACCCAGTACTTC.

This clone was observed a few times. The CDR3 coding sequence is TGTGCCAGCAGGTCTACCGGGGAGCTGTTTTTT. It specifies CASRSTGELFF. The chain couples TRBV6-1 to TRBJ2-2, with unresolved D. In germline, CDR1 is MNHNS, CDR2 SASEGT. Trimming took 6 bases from V and 5 from J, leaving 4 bases between them. The CDR3 spans 11 residues.

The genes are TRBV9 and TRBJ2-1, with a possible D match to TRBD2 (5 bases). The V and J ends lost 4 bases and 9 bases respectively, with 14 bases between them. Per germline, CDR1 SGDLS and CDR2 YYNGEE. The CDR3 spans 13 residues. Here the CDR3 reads CASSPRGPGEQFF. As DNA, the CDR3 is TGTGCCAGCAGCCCCCGAGGGCCGGGTGAGCAGTTCTTC.

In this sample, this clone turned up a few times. The CDR3: CASSQGTGQETQYF. The CDR3 DNA reads as TGTGCCAGCTCACAGGGGACAGGGCAAGAGACCCAGTACTTC. The V and J genes are TRBV18 and TRBJ2-5, with TRBD1 matching 9 bases. This CDR3 has 14 amino acids. The ends lost 4 bases at V and 2 bases at J; junction bases unmatched: 2. CDR1 KGHSH and CDR2 LQKENI come from the germline V gene.